Below, 26 T cell receptor beta chains from the same sample are listed, as sequenced in a study of CD8 T cells in Susac syndrome. Reverse transcription of roughly 0.45 to 1 ug RNA used random hexamers. One entry per CDR3 protein results from TCRdb running MiXCR on the immunoSEQ multiplex PCR reads. The sample shows about 290,000 distinct CDR3 sequences, roughly 85% of them seen only once. Sequenced: CD8+ T cells from PBMCs. The source of these receptors is a human donor with multiple sclerosis.

The rearrangement joins TRBV9 to TRBJ1-5; possible D gene TRBD1, 5 bases. The CDR3 has 15 residues. Trimming removed 4 bases from V and 0 bases from J, with 11 bases in between. The germline gives CDR1 SGDLS, CDR2 YYNGEE. CDR3 coding DNA: TGTGCCAGCAGCATTCGGGACGATAGCAATCAGCCCCAGCATTTT. It is translated as CASSIRDDSNQPQHF. The whole variable domain, remainder taken from reference TRBV9 and TRBJ1-5, is DSGVTQTPKHLITATGQRVTLRCSPRSGDLSVYWYQQSLDQGLQFLIQYYNGEERAKGNILERFSAQQFPDLHSELNLSSLELGDSALYFCASSIRDDSNQPQHFGDGTRLSIL.

The chain couples TRBV4-1 to TRBJ2-1, with TRBD1 identical over 9 bases. The CDR3 sequence is 18 residues long. Germline V gene data show CDR1 as MGHRA and CDR2 as YSYEKL. Trimming removed 2 bases from V and 6 bases from J; junction bases left unmatched: 14. The CDR3 region is CASSQFSLPRTGVNEQFF. The CDR3 DNA sequence: TGCGCCAGCAGCCAATTTTCCCTGCCCAGGACAGGGGTCAATGAGCAGTTCTTC.

The V call is TRBV6-1, the J call TRBJ2-2, with D possibly TRBD2 on 5 matching bases. The ends were cut back, 4 bases at V and 0 bases at J, with 9 bases in the middle. This CDR3 has 15 amino acids. Germline CDR1 MNHNS, CDR2 SASEGT. In nucleotides, the CDR3 is TGTGCCAGCAGTGTCAGGAGGTCGAACACCGGGGAGCTGTTTTTT. Translating gives CASSVRRSNTGELFF.

This clonotype appeared once. J is TRBJ2-1 and V is TRBV5-1; D is undetermined. Germline V CDR1 and CDR2: SGHRS, YFSETQ. The CDR3 has 15 amino acids. The V and J ends lost 5 bases and 0 bases respectively, with 12 bases between them. The CDR3 spells CASSSQSFSYNEQFF. CDR3 in DNA: TGCGCCAGCAGTTCCCAGTCTTTCTCCTACAATGAGCAGTTCTTC. Based on the CDR3 plus reference TRBV5-1 and TRBJ2-1, the full variable domain is KAGVTQTPRYLIKTRGQQVTLSCSPISGHRSVSWYQQTPGQGLQFLFEYFSETQRNKGNFPGRFSGRQFSNSRSEMNVSTLELGDSALYLCASSSQSFSYNEQFFGPGTRLTVL.

The chain employs TRBV20-1 and TRBJ2-7; no clear D gene. Trimming took off 0 bases at V and 0 bases at J, with 6 bases between the two ends. This CDR3 region has 13 residues. CDR1 DFQATT and CDR2 SNEGSKA come from the germline V gene (reference sequence). CDR3 sequence: CSAREGSSYEQYF. CDR3 coding DNA: TGCAGTGCTAGAGAGGGCAGCTCCTACGAGCAGTACTTC.

As DNA, the CDR3 is TGTGCCTGGAACCGGGGCAGGGGTGAAGCTTTCTTT. Protein sequence: CAWNRGRGEAFF. The rearrangement uses TRBV30 and TRBJ1-1; possible D gene TRBD1, 6 bases. Deletions cut 4 bases from V and 7 bases from J, with 13 bases between. Germline CDR1 reads GTSNPN; CDR2 reads SVGIG (reference sequence). The CDR3 is made up of 12 amino acids.

This sequence joins TRBV7-9 and TRBJ1-1, with 7 bases identical to TRBD1. This CDR3 is 12 amino acids long. Per germline, CDR1 SEHNR and CDR2 FQNEAQ (reference sequence). The J segment lost 6 bases and the V segment lost 5 bases, leaving 3 bases of the junction unmatched. The CDR3 region has the DNA TGTGCCAGCAGCACGCAGGGGGCTGAAGCTTTCTTT. The encoded protein is CASSTQGAEAFF.

The rearrangement links TRBV3-1 to TRBJ1-4, with D possibly matching TRBD1 (6 bases). The V end was cut by 3 bases, the J end by 0 bases, with 17 bases between. Germline V gives CDR1 LGHDT, CDR2 YNNKEL (reference sequence). The CDR3 spans 18 residues. The CDR3, as DNA: TGTGCCAGCAGCCACCACAGGGCCCGTGCTGCAACTAATGAAAAACTGTTTTTT. Amino acids: CASSHHRARAATNEKLFF.

The gene calls are TRBV9 and TRBJ2-5; D not certain. Germline CDR1 is SGDLS and CDR2 is YYNGEE. The CDR3 is made up of 15 amino acids. Trimming removed 4 bases at V and 4 bases at J, with 17 bases between. CDR3 sequence reads: CASSPTTQRLETQYF. In DNA form, the CDR3 reads TGTGCCAGCAGCCCGACGACCCAGAGGCTAGAGACCCAGTACTTC.

The chain links TRBV7-9 to TRBJ2-7, with 8 bases identical to TRBD1. Per germline, CDR1 SEHNR and CDR2 FQNEAQ (reference sequence). V trimming: 5 bases; J trimming: 2 bases; junction bases outside the gene matches: 8. This CDR3 comprises 15 residues. CDR3 residues: CASSIQGGSPYEQYF. The CDR3 DNA reads as TGTGCCAGCAGCATACAGGGGGGATCCCCCTACGAGCAGTACTTC.

The chain uses TRBV11-2 and TRBJ1-5; weak D call: TRBD1 (5 bases). This CDR3 comprises 16 residues. V was pared by 4 bases and J by 2 bases, with 15 bases between. The germline V gene encodes CDR1 SGHAT and CDR2 FQNNGV. CDR3 sequence (DNA): TGTGCCAGCAGCTCCGACGGGGGTCCCGGCAATCAGCCCCAGCATTTT. It is translated as CASSSDGGPGNQPQHF.

The chain has TRBV19 and TRBJ2-7, with 12 nucleotides matching TRBD2. The CDR3 totals 13 residues. Germline CDR1 reads LNHDA; CDR2 reads SQIVND (reference sequence). V shed 9 bases, J shed 4 bases, and the junction held 4 bases outside the gene matches. CDR3 in amino acids: CASGLAGRYEQYF. The CDR3, as DNA: TGTGCCAGCGGACTAGCGGGACGATACGAGCAGTACTTC.

The rearrangement links TRBV30 to TRBJ1-5, with 8 positions matching TRBD1. With V trimmed by 0 bases and J by 4 bases, 8 bases remained unmatched. This CDR3 spans 16 amino acids. The germline V gene has CDR1 GTSNPN and CDR2 SVGIG (reference sequence). In DNA, the CDR3 is TGTGCCTGGAGTGTACACCGGACAGGGTGGAATCAGCCCCAGCATTTT. Translated, it gives CAWSVHRTGWNQPQHF. Based on the CDR3 plus reference TRBV30 and TRBJ1-5, the full variable domain is SQTIHQWPATLVQPVGSPLSLECTVEGTSNPNLYWYRQAAGRGLQLLFYSVGIGQISSEVPQNLSASRPQDRQFILSSKKLLLSDSGFYLCAWSVHRTGWNQPQHFGDGTRLSIL.

This chain uses TRBV5-1 with TRBJ2-7, with D perhaps TRBD1 (5 bases). The CDR3 length is 14 residues. The germline V and J ends were trimmed by 0 bases and 3 bases, with 10 bases remaining between them. CDR1 and CDR2 from the germline V gene are SGHRS and YFSETQ. In nucleotides, the CDR3 is TGCGCCAGCAGCTTGGTGGACACTTACTACGAGCAGTACTTC. The encoded protein is CASSLVDTYYEQYF.

J is TRBJ2-1 and V is TRBV6-5, with 7 bases matching TRBD1. The CDR3 sequence is 15 residues long. CDR1 and CDR2 from the germline V gene are MNHEY and SVGAGI. V was clipped by 5 bases and J by 6 bases; unmatched bases: 10. Here the CDR3 reads CASSPYRGMGNEQFF. The DNA for the CDR3 is TGTGCCAGCAGTCCCTACAGGGGAATGGGCAATGAGCAGTTCTTC.

This clonotype was detected once. The CDR3 region has the DNA TGTGCCAGTAGTATTCATACTCTCGATGAGCAGTTCTTC. Protein product: CASSIHTLDEQFF. The rearrangement joins TRBV19 to TRBJ2-1; D remains ambiguous. V dropped 3 bases and J dropped 8 bases, with 11 bases sitting between them. Germline assignment: CDR1 LNHDA and CDR2 SQIVND (reference sequence). The CDR3 totals 13 residues. The whole variable domain, remainder taken from reference TRBV19 and TRBJ2-1, is DGGITQSPKYLFRKEGQNVTLSCEQNLNHDAMYWYRQDPGQGLRLIYYSQIVNDFQKGDIAEGYSVSREKKESFPLTVTSAQKNPTAFYLCASSIHTLDEQFFGPGTRLTVL.

The chain has TRBV25-1 and TRBJ1-3; D remains ambiguous. Germline lookup yields CDR1 MGHDK and CDR2 SYGVNS. The CDR3 has 16 amino acids. Trimming shortened V by 1 base and J by 2 bases, and 12 bases separated the two germline ends. CDR3 nucleotides: TGTGCCAGCAGTGAATGGTCGGTAAGGGCTGGAAACACCATATATTTT. This translates into CASSEWSVRAGNTIYF.

V gene TRBV4-3 combines with J gene TRBJ2-3; 7 nucleotides line up with TRBD2. The germline V gene encodes CDR1 LGHNA and CDR2 YSLEER. This CDR3 is 18 amino acids long. Germline trimming cut 0 bases from V and 0 bases from J; bases unmatched to any gene: 9. In DNA, the CDR3 is TGCGCCAGCAGCCAAGATCTATCCTGGGACTACAGCACAGATACGCAGTATTTT. Translation: CASSQDLSWDYSTDTQYF.

The chain's CDR3 is CASRPGTGFMEQYF. The CDR3, as DNA: TGTGCCAGCAGGCCCGGGACAGGGTTCATGGAGCAGTACTTC. This chain joins TRBV27 and TRBJ2-7; TRBD1 matches at 9 bases. The V gene end was trimmed by 6 bases and the J gene end by 7 bases; junction bases not matched to a gene: 10. Looked up from germline, CDR1 is MNHEY and CDR2 is SMNVEV (reference sequence). The CDR3 is made up of 14 amino acids.

This clonotype was found once. The chain links TRBV27 to TRBJ1-4, with 9 nucleotides matching TRBD1. The CDR3 consists of 16 residues. Germline V lookup: CDR1 MNHEY, CDR2 SMNVEV (reference sequence). After removal of 3 bases from V and 7 bases from J, the junction contained 9 bases not matched to a gene. Here the CDR3 reads CASSFIIGGQGEKLFF. CDR3 in DNA: TGTGCCAGCAGTTTTATAATAGGGGGACAGGGTGAAAAACTGTTTTTT.

The chain links TRBV28 to TRBJ1-3; D is ambiguous. This CDR3 contains 13 residues. With 6 bases removed from V and 0 bases from J, the gap between germline ends came to 6 bases. Germline lookup yields CDR1 MDHEN and CDR2 SYDVKM. CDR3 bases: TGTGCCAGCAGCTACCCCTCTGGAAACACCATATATTTT. Its translation: CASSYPSGNTIYF.

The V call is TRBV6-5, the J call TRBJ2-1, with 13 bases identical to TRBD2. This CDR3 has 17 residues. The V and J ends lost 2 bases and 12 bases, in that order; junction bases with no gene match: 13. CDR1 and CDR2 (germline): MNHEY, SVGAGI. CDR3 protein: CASSYRTGTSGNKPQFF. CDR3 sequence (DNA): TGTGCCAGCAGTTACCGAACCGGGACTAGCGGGAACAAACCGCAGTTCTTC.

This sequence joins TRBV5-8 and TRBJ2-5; D is unresolved. From germline, CDR1 is SGHTS and CDR2 YDEGEE. The V gene lost 4 bases and the J gene lost 5 bases, with 9 bases spanning the gap. The CDR3 has 12 residues. The CDR3 region has the DNA TGTGCCAGCAGCCAGAGGACGGAGACCCAGTACTTC. It is translated as CASSQRTETQYF.

This chain joins TRBV29-1 and TRBJ1-1, with D unclear. Germline V gene lookup returns CDR1 SQVTM and CDR2 ANQGSEA. V dropped 4 bases and J dropped 4 bases, with 7 bases sitting between them. The CDR3 is 11 amino acids. The CDR3 coding sequence is TGCAGCGTTGTTATGGGCACTGAAGCTTTCTTT. Amino acid sequence: CSVVMGTEAFF.

J is TRBJ2-7 and V is TRBV19; D is unclear. The V gene lost 6 bases and the J gene lost 0 bases, with 12 bases spanning the gap. From germline, CDR1 is LNHDA and CDR2 SQIVND (reference sequence). The CDR3 runs to 14 residues. CDR3 nucleotide sequence: TGTGCCAGTAGGTTCTCTCTTGGCTCCTACGAGCAGTACTTC. Its translation: CASRFSLGSYEQYF.

The chain uses TRBV12-3 or TRBV12-4 and TRBJ1-1; D unresolved. The CDR3 sequence is 14 residues long. V was trimmed by 3 bases and J by 8 bases, leaving 16 bases between them. This chain's CDR3 is CASSFATDRREAFF. The DNA for the CDR3 is TGTGCCAGCAGTTTTGCTACAGACCGGCGAGAAGCTTTCTTT.